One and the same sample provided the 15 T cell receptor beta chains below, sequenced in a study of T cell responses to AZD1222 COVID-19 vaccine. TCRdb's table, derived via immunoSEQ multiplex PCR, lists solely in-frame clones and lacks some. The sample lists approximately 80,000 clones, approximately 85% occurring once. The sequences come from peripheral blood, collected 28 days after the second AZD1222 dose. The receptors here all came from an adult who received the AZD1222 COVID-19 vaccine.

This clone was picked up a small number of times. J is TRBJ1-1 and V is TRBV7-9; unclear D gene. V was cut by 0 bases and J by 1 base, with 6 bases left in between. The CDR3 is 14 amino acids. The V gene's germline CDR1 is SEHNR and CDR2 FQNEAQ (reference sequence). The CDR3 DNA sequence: TGTGCCAGCAGCTTAGCAGACCCGAACACTGAAGCTTTCTTT. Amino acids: CASSLADPNTEAFF.

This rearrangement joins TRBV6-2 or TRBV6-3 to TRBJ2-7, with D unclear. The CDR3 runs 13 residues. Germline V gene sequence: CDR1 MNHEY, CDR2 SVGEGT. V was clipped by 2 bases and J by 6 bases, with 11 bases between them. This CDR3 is CASSYMARTEQYF. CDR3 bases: TGTGCCAGCAGTTACATGGCTAGAACCGAGCAGTACTTC.

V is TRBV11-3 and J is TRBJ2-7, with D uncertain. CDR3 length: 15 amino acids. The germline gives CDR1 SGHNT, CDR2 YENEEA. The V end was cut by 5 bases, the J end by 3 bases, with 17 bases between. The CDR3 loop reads CASSPQGPVDYEQYF. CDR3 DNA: TGTGCCAGCAGCCCCCAAGGCCCCGTGGACTACGAGCAGTACTTC.

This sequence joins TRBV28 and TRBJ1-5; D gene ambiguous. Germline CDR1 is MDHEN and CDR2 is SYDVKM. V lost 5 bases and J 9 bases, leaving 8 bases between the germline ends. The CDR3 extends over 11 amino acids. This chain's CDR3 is CASSRVLPQHF. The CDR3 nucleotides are TGTGCCAGCAGTAGGGTATTGCCCCAGCATTTT.

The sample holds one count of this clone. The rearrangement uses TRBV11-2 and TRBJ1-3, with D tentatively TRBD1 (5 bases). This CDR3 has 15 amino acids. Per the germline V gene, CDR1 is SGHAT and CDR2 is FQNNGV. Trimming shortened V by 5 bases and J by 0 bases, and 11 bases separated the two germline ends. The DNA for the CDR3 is TGTGCCAGCAGCGAGGGGATCGCCTCTGGAAACACCATATATTTT. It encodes CASSEGIASGNTIYF.

The chain's CDR3 is CASSHFRDRETQYF. Here the CDR3 DNA reads TGTGCCAGCAGCCACTTCCGGGACCGAGAGACCCAGTACTTC. The chain has TRBV9 and TRBJ2-5; D is perhaps TRBD1 or TRBD2 (5 bases each). V was trimmed by 4 bases and J by 4 bases, leaving 14 bases between them. CDR1 is SGDLS, CDR2 YYNGEE, per germline. The CDR3 covers 14 residues. The full variable domain, in which reference TRBV9 and TRBJ2-5 provide the parts outside the CDR3, is DSGVTQTPKHLITATGQRVTLRCSPRSGDLSVYWYQQSLDQGLQFLIQYYNGEERAKGNILERFSAQQFPDLHSELNLSSLELGDSALYFCASSHFRDRETQYFGPGTRLLVL.

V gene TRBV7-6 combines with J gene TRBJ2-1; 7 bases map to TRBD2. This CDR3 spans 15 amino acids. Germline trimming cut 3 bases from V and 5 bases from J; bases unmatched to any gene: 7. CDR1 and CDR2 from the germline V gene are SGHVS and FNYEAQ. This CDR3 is CASSFYGGRDNEQFF. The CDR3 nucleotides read TGTGCCAGCAGCTTTTACGGCGGGAGAGACAATGAGCAGTTCTTC.

The CDR3 is CASSTPSGLAAGELFF. As DNA, the CDR3 is TGTGCCAGTAGTACGCCCTCGGGACTTGCTGCCGGGGAGCTGTTTTTT. The chain recombines TRBV19 with TRBJ2-2, with TRBD2 as a possible D gene (6 bases). V shed 4 bases and J shed 6 bases, with 18 bases lying between them. The CDR3 sequence is 16 residues long. Germline-derived CDR1 and CDR2 are LNHDA and SQIVND (reference sequence).

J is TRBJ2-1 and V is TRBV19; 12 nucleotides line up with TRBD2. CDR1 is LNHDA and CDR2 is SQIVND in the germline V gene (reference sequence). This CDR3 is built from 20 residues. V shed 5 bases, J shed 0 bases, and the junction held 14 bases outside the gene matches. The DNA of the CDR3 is TGTGCCAGTAGTTCTCCTAGCGGGGGGGGCTCCAAAAACTCCTACAATGAGCAGTTCTTC. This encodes CASSSPSGGGSKNSYNEQFF.

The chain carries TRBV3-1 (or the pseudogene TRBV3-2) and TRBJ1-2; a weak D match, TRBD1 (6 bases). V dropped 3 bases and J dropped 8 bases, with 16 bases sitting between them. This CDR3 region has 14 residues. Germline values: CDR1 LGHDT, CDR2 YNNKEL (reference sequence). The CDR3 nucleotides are TGTGCCAGCAGCCATAGGACAGAAAGCGGCGGCTACACCTTC. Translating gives CASSHRTESGGYTF.

CDR3 protein: CATSHPRGPDTQYF. DNA for the CDR3: TGTGCCACCAGTCATCCCAGGGGCCCAGATACGCAGTATTTT. V gene TRBV24-1 combines with J gene TRBJ2-3, with D tentatively TRBD1 (6 bases). CDR3 size: 14 residues. V was pared by 6 bases and J by 4 bases, with 13 bases between. Germline lookup yields CDR1 KGHDR and CDR2 SFDVKD.

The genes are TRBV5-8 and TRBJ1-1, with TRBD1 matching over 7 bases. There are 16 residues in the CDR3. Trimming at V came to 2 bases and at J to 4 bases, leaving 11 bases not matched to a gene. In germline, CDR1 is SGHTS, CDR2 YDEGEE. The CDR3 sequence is CASSFSTGARGTEAFF. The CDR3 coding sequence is TGTGCCAGCAGCTTCTCAACAGGGGCCCGAGGCACTGAAGCTTTCTTT.

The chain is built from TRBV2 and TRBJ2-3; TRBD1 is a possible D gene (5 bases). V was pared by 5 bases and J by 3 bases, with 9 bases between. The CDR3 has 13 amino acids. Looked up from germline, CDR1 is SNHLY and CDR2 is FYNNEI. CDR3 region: CASSQYRTDTQYF. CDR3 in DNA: TGTGCCAGCAGTCAGTACAGGACAGATACGCAGTATTTT.

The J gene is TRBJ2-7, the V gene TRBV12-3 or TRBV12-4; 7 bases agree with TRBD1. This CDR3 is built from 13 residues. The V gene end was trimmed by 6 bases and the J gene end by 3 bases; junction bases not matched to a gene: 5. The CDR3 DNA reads TGTGCCAGCAGAAGCACAGGGGTCTACGAGCAGTACTTC. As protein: CASRSTGVYEQYF.

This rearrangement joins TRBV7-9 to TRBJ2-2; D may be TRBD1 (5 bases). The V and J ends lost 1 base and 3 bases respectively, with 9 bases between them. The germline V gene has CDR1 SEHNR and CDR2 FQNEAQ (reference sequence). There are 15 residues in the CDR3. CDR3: CASSLGGTYTGELFF. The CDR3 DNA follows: TGTGCCAGCAGCTTAGGGGGCACCTACACCGGGGAGCTGTTTTTT.